The rows below give T cell receptor beta chains drawn from one sample of a study of blood T cell repertoires in COVID-19. Here immunoSEQ multiplex PCR was the method, and the copy in TCRdb shows in-frame clones only, minus some. The sample includes 330,000 or so clones, roughly 90% of them seen just once. Sequencing used peripheral blood. These receptors originate from a man in his thirties or forties with COVID-19, enrolled during active disease. CDR3s include the opening cysteine and the closing phenylalanine or tryptophan. D genes are given only for firm matches. Size is omitted from some rows. Given values are once, few, many or a class for expanded clones.

j_call d_call v_call clone_size cdr3_aa cdr3_nt
TRBJ2-1 - TRBV11-3 - CASSLDLGPYNEQFF TGTGCCAGCAGCTTAGATCTCGGTCCTTACAATGAGCAGTTCTTC
TRBJ2-7 TRBD2 TRBV7-8 - CASSLQRGHEYF TGTGCCAGCAGCCTCCAGCGGGGTCACGAGTACTTC
TRBJ2-2 - TRBV28 - CASVGRTNTGELFF TGTGCCAGCGTAGGCAGGACGAACACCGGGGAGCTGTTTTTT
TRBJ2-7 - TRBV28 - CASRPPGRSYEQYF TGTGCCAGCAGGCCTCCGGGTCGTTCCTACGAGCAGTACTTC
TRBJ1-1 - TRBV7-7 - CASSPVGPEAFF TGTGCCAGCAGCCCCGTGGGGCCTGAAGCTTTCTTT
TRBJ1-1 - TRBV7-3 - CASSQGGEAFF TGTGCCAGCAGCCAAGGGGGTGAAGCTTTCTTT
TRBJ2-5 TRBD1 TRBV9 - CASSVEGAQGETQYF TGTGCCAGCAGCGTAGAGGGGGCCCAGGGGGAGACCCAGTACTTC
TRBJ2-7 - TRBV2 - CASDGVFGYEQYF TGTGCCTCCGACGGGGTATTCGGCTACGAGCAGTACTTC
TRBJ1-1 - TRBV16 - CASSQWGGTTEAFF TGTGCCAGCAGCCAATGGGGGGGAACGACTGAAGCTTTCTTT
TRBJ2-2 - TRBV19 - CASSIGGGAAGELFF TGTGCCAGTAGTATAGGTGGGGGGGCCGCCGGGGAGCTGTTTTTT
TRBJ1-2 TRBD1 TRBV7-9 - CASSLDRGSYGYTF TGTGCCAGCAGCTTGGACAGGGGGTCCTATGGCTACACCTTC
TRBJ2-7 TRBD1 TRBV3-1/TRBV3-2 few CASSQRDRVYEQYF TGTGCCAGCAGCCAAAGGGACAGGGTGTACGAGCAGTACTTC
TRBJ2-7 TRBD2 TRBV5-6 few CASSLGTGTRTFYEQYF TGTGCCAGCAGCTTGGGAACCGGGACTAGAACCTTCTACGAGCAGTACTTC
TRBJ1-2 TRBD1 TRBV28 - CASSPGGTGNHGYTF TGTGCCAGCAGTCCTGGGGGGACAGGGAATCATGGCTACACCTTC
TRBJ2-7 TRBD1 TRBV10-3 - CAISAQGAGFSYEQYF TGTGCCATCAGTGCGCAGGGGGCAGGTTTCTCCTACGAGCAGTACTTC
TRBJ2-7 TRBD2 TRBV28 - CASSLGRTSGYEQYF TGTGCCAGCAGCCTAGGACGGACTAGCGGTTACGAGCAGTACTTC
TRBJ1-2 - TRBV20-1 - CSASQQGNGYTF TGCAGTGCTAGTCAACAGGGAAATGGCTACACCTTC
TRBJ2-1 TRBD2 TRBV5-1 once CASSLGLAEAGEQFF TGCGCCAGCAGCTTGGGACTAGCGGAGGCCGGTGAGCAGTTCTTC
TRBJ1-1 - TRBV11-3 once CASSLSENTEAFF TGTGCCAGCAGCTTGTCAGAGAACACTGAAGCTTTCTTT
TRBJ2-5 TRBD2 TRBV9 - CASSFSGGAGETQYF TGTGCCAGCAGCTTTAGCGGGGGGGCAGGGGAGACCCAGTACTTC
TRBJ1-1 - TRBV19 - CASSRTENTEAFF TGTGCCAGTAGTCGGACAGAGAACACTGAAGCTTTCTTT
TRBJ1-3 - TRBV7-9 - CASTRGFGNTIYF TGTGCCAGCACACGAGGGTTTGGAAACACCATATATTTT
TRBJ1-2 TRBD1 TRBV18 - CASSPGQGDGYTF TGTGCCAGCTCCCCGGGACAGGGGGATGGCTACACCTTC
TRBJ1-5 TRBD1 TRBV15 - CATSLNRGVDNQPQHF TGTGCCACCAGTCTAAACAGGGGTGTGGACAATCAGCCCCAGCATTTT
TRBJ1-1 TRBD1 TRBV14 - CASSPWRRGLDEAFF TGTGCCAGCAGCCCATGGCGCAGGGGGCTGGATGAAGCTTTCTTT
TRBJ1-4 TRBD1 TRBV5-1 - CASSSRTGGAANEKLFF TGCGCCAGCAGCTCACGAACAGGGGGCGCGGCTAATGAAAAACTGTTTTTT